A single TCR beta chain is shown here with its context. Its matching antigen is unknown. This entry belongs to a study of cytomegalovirus exposure and HLA in healthy donors. Whole-study results and caveats: Presence/absence analyses assumed roughly uniform sequencing depth across donors.

CDR1 and CDR2 (germline): SGHRS, YFSETQ. Trimming removed 0 bases at V and 1 base at J, with 7 bases between. The CDR3 covers 14 residues. Primers for the PCR totalled 60 Vbeta and 13 Jbeta. Sequencing was performed with immunoSEQ multiplex PCR; in TCRdb, only in-frame clones are kept and a portion is missing. The data show roughly 160,000 clones, with more than 70% seen just once and 0.95% to 1.3% held by the top ten. This sequence originates from a man younger than 40 in good health and CMV-seronegative. Sequencing input: PBMCs. The chain links TRBV5-1 to TRBJ2-5; D remains unclear. CDR3 in amino acids: CASSLEHLQETQYF. The CDR3 nucleotides read TGCGCCAGCAGCTTGGAACACCTCCAAGAGACCCAGTACTTC.